This entry lists 31 T cell receptor beta chains sequenced from one sample in a study of T cell repertoires in cytomegalovirus infection. Their target antigens are unknown. One entry per CDR3 protein, called by TCRdb with MiXCR from the reads. The sample includes about 35,000 distinct CDR3 sequences, about 50% of them seen just once. Source: CD8+ T cells from cultured PBMCs, taken from culture after CMV antigen stimulation. Source of these receptors: a human donor in good health (CMV status not recorded). Some clones in this sample may be carry-over from other donors' samples.

In its sample, this clonotype was seen many times. The V and J genes are TRBV9 and TRBJ1-2; unclear D gene. V dropped 0 bases and J dropped 0 bases, with 15 bases sitting between them. Looked up from germline, CDR1 is SGDLS and CDR2 is YYNGEE. The CDR3 totals 17 residues. DNA of the CDR3: TGTGCCAGCAGCGTAGAGGGCAGTTGGAGAGCTAACTATGGCTACACCTTC. Protein: CASSVEGSWRANYGYTF.

This clonotype has a handful of counts. The chain uses TRBV7-2 and TRBJ2-1; D unclear. Trimming stripped 5 bases from V and 5 bases from J, with 7 bases between. The germline V gene has CDR1 SGHTA and CDR2 FQGNSA. The CDR3 has 12 residues. CDR3: CASSQTDNEQFF. The CDR3, as DNA: TGTGCCAGCAGCCAAACAGACAATGAGCAGTTCTTC.

The chain has TRBV27 and TRBJ2-7; 8 bases are shared with TRBD2. V trimming: 8 bases; J trimming: 4 bases; junction bases outside the gene matches: 7. The CDR3 extends over 13 amino acids. Germline CDR1 and CDR2: MNHEY and SMNVEV (reference sequence). CDR3 region: CASGERERYEQYF. DNA of the CDR3: TGTGCCAGCGGGGAGCGGGAGAGGTACGAGCAGTACTTC.

The chain has TRBV7-9 and TRBJ2-5; 11 bases align to TRBD1. CDR3 size: 16 residues. After removal of 4 bases from V and 2 bases from J, the junction contained 6 bases not matched to a gene. Germline-derived CDR1 and CDR2 are SEHNR and FQNEAQ (reference sequence). DNA for the CDR3: TGTGCCAGCAGCTCCGGACAGGGGGCGGGTCAAGAGACCCAGTACTTC. As protein: CASSSGQGAGQETQYF.

The genes are TRBV5-5 and TRBJ2-7; 7 bases align to TRBD2. J was trimmed by 2 bases and V by 0 bases; bases with no gene match: 2. This CDR3 is built from 14 residues. Germline CDR1 is SGHKS and CDR2 is YYEKEE (reference sequence). CDR3 residues: CASSLAGGTYEQYF. CDR3 sequence (DNA): TGTGCCAGCAGCTTGGCCGGGGGGACCTACGAGCAGTACTTC.

This clonotype was seen only a few times. The chain employs TRBV4-2 and TRBJ2-3; 7 positions match TRBD2. Per germline, CDR1 LGHNA and CDR2 YNFKEQ. V lost 6 bases to trimming and J lost 8 bases; unmatched junction nucleotides: 14. The CDR3 spans 15 residues. As DNA, the CDR3 is TGTGCCAGCAGAAGAGCGGGGTCTAGCACGGGTACGCAGTATTTT. This sequence encodes CASRRAGSSTGTQYF.

This clonotype was observed once. This chain links TRBV5-6 with TRBJ2-3, with 7 bases matching TRBD1. CDR3 length equals 15 residues. V was clipped by 0 bases and J by 2 bases; unmatched bases: 3. Germline loops: CDR1 SGHDT, CDR2 YYEEEE. The CDR3 spells CASSLAGQLTDTQYF. In nucleotides, the CDR3 is TGTGCCAGCAGCTTGGCGGGACAGCTCACAGATACGCAGTATTTT.

This chain links TRBV28 with TRBJ2-3; possibly TRBD1 or TRBD2 for D (6 bases each). The CDR3 loop spans 14 amino acids. Germline V gives CDR1 MDHEN, CDR2 SYDVKM. Trimming left V 3 bases short and J 2 bases short, with 9 bases between. CDR3 bases: TGTGCCAGCAGTTTGAGGGGGGACACAGATACGCAGTATTTT. Translating it yields CASSLRGDTDTQYF.

This chain connects TRBV27 to TRBJ2-1, with 8 nucleotides matching TRBD1. The germline CDR1 and CDR2 sequences are MNHEY and SMNVEV (reference sequence). The ends lost 5 bases at V and 8 bases at J; junction bases unmatched: 11. The length of the CDR3 is 15 residues. CDR3 DNA: TGTGCCAGCAGTCCTCAGGGGGCTGGAAACGATGAGCAGTTCTTC. Protein product: CASSPQGAGNDEQFF.

This clonotype has more than one count but fewer than ten. The chain has TRBV7-2 and TRBJ2-6; D possibly matches TRBD1 or TRBD2 (5 bases each). The CDR3 is 17 amino acids. The germline CDR1 and CDR2 sequences are SGHTA and FQGNSA. V lost 3 bases and J lost 0, with 12 bases in between. The CDR3 protein is CASSFYGAYSGANVLTF. CDR3 DNA sequence: TGTGCCAGCAGCTTTTACGGGGCTTACTCTGGGGCCAACGTCCTGACTTTC.

Only a few counts were recorded for this clonotype. The J gene is TRBJ1-4, the V gene TRBV7-8; D is undetermined. The CDR3 is 13 residues long. Trimming shortened V by 5 bases and J by 5 bases, and 9 bases separated the two germline ends. Germline CDR1 reads SGHVS; CDR2 reads FQNEAQ. CDR3 sequence reads: CASSTDLNEKLFF. CDR3 sequence (DNA): TGTGCCAGCAGCACGGACCTAAATGAAAAACTGTTTTTT. Full variable domain (missing parts from reference TRBV7-8 and TRBJ1-4): GAGVSQSPRYKVAKRGQDVALRCDPISGHVSLFWYQQALGQGPEFLTYFQNEAQLDKSGLPSDRFFAERPEGSVSTLKIQRTQQEDSAVYLCASSTDLNEKLFFGSGTQLSVL.

The chain links TRBV7-9 to TRBJ2-1; D call uncertain. Germline CDR1 and CDR2: SEHNR and FQNEAQ (reference sequence). V lost 11 bases and J lost 6, with 8 bases in between. This CDR3 has 10 amino acids. Here the CDR3 reads CAQAPNEQFF. CDR3 in DNA: TGTGCCCAGGCACCCAATGAGCAGTTCTTC.

The DNA of the CDR3 is TGTGCCACCCCGGGTGGGGAGCTGTTTTTT. It encodes CATPGGELFF. This chain connects TRBV7-9 to TRBJ2-2, with no clear D. V gave up 10 bases and J gave up 8 bases, with 8 bases separating them. Germline V lookup: CDR1 SEHNR, CDR2 FQNEAQ (reference sequence). This CDR3 is 10 amino acids long.

V and J are TRBV15 and TRBJ1-6; a possible D gene is TRBD1 (5 bases). Germline values: CDR1 LNHNV, CDR2 YYDKDF (reference sequence). This CDR3 is built from 13 residues. V dropped 9 bases and J dropped 8 bases, with 14 bases sitting between them. CDR3 region: CATGGKGDSPLHF. Here the CDR3 DNA reads TGTGCCACGGGAGGGAAAGGGGATTCACCCCTCCACTTT.

This clonotype was observed once. The rearrangement links TRBV19 to TRBJ2-7, with D possibly TRBD1 on 5 matching bases. V lost 0 bases and J lost 1, with 7 bases in between. This CDR3 spans 14 amino acids. CDR1 and CDR2 from the germline V gene are LNHDA and SQIVND (reference sequence). CDR3 amino acids: CASSIDDSSYEQYF. DNA of the CDR3: TGTGCCAGTAGTATAGATGACAGTTCCTACGAGCAGTACTTC. The full variable domain, its missing parts supplied by reference TRBV19 and TRBJ2-7, is DGGITQSPKYLFRKEGQNVTLSCEQNLNHDAMYWYRQDPGQGLRLIYYSQIVNDFQKGDIAEGYSVSREKKESFPLTVTSAQKNPTAFYLCASSIDDSSYEQYFGPGTRLTVT.

This rearrangement joins TRBV7-8 to TRBJ2-2, with 7 bases matching TRBD1. The CDR3 contains 15 residues. Trimming removed 6 bases from V and 3 bases from J; junction bases left unmatched: 7. Germline loops: CDR1 SGHVS, CDR2 FQNEAQ. The CDR3 here is CASSSDRVYTGELFF. CDR3 sequence (DNA): TGTGCCAGCAGTTCTGACAGGGTCTACACCGGGGAGCTGTTTTTT.

CDR3 DNA: TGTGCCAGCAGACCAGGGGTGGGAGATACGCAGTATTTT. This codes for CASRPGVGDTQYF. V and J are TRBV6-1 and TRBJ2-3; D is possibly TRBD1 (6 bases). Trimming shortened V by 6 bases and J by 5 bases, and 12 bases separated the two germline ends. Germline loops: CDR1 MNHNS, CDR2 SASEGT. The CDR3 sequence is 13 residues long.

V gene TRBV7-9 combines with J gene TRBJ2-7; 8 bases fit TRBD1. This CDR3 spans 15 amino acids. Germline V gene data show CDR1 as SEHNR and CDR2 as FQNEAQ (reference sequence). Unmatched junction bases numbered 8, after V lost 1 base and J lost 6 bases. The CDR3 DNA follows: TGTGCCAGCAGCTTAGGGACAGGGTCCGTCGGCGAGCAGTACTTC. Its translation is CASSLGTGSVGEQYF.

This clonotype was recorded a few times. This chain connects TRBV27 to TRBJ1-5; D is undetermined. Per germline, CDR1 MNHEY and CDR2 SMNVEV (reference sequence). V was clipped by 3 bases and J by 6 bases, with 6 bases between them. The CDR3 runs to 12 residues. CDR3 in amino acids: CASSFRGQPQHF. CDR3 DNA sequence: TGTGCCAGCAGTTTTCGGGGTCAGCCCCAGCATTTT.

The gene calls are TRBV5-8 and TRBJ1-1; no firm D call. V was trimmed by 4 bases and J by 5 bases, leaving 12 bases between them. The CDR3 has 13 residues. Germline V lookup: CDR1 SGHTS, CDR2 YDEGEE. The CDR3, as DNA: TGTGCCAGCAGCCCGACCTCGGTGACTGAAGCTTTCTTT. Encoded protein: CASSPTSVTEAFF.

This clonotype was seen a handful of times. The rearrangement joins TRBV11-2 to TRBJ1-2; a possible D gene is TRBD1 (6 bases). CDR3 length equals 15 residues. V was shortened by 1 base and J by 2 bases, with 11 bases between the two germline ends. In germline, CDR1 is SGHAT, CDR2 FQNNGV. The chain's CDR3 is CASSLAPQGNYGYTF. The CDR3 nucleotides are TGTGCCAGCAGCTTAGCCCCACAGGGAAACTATGGCTACACCTTC. The full variable domain, rest sourced from reference TRBV11-2 and TRBJ1-2, is EAGVAQSPRYKIIEKRQSVAFWCNPISGHATLYWYQQILGQGPKLLIQFQNNGVVDDSQLPKDRFSAERLKGVDSTLKIQPAKLEDSAVYLCASSLAPQGNYGYTFGSGTRLTVV.

The J gene is TRBJ2-3, the V gene TRBV5-6, with D possibly TRBD2 on 5 matching bases. Trimming stripped 2 bases from V and 0 bases from J, with 7 bases between. The CDR3 contains 14 residues. Germline CDR1 SGHDT, CDR2 YYEEEE. This CDR3 is CASSFPGSTDTQYF. CDR3 coding DNA: TGTGCCAGCAGCTTTCCGGGAAGCACAGATACGCAGTATTTT.

The chain combines TRBV4-2 with TRBJ1-3; a weak D match, TRBD1 (6 bases). Germline assignment: CDR1 LGHNA and CDR2 YNFKEQ. Trimming removed 0 bases at V and 0 bases at J, with 12 bases between. The CDR3 length is 17 residues. Written as DNA, the CDR3 is TGTGCCAGCAGCCAAGACGCAAGAGGGGGCTCTGGAAACACCATATATTTT. It is translated as CASSQDARGGSGNTIYF.

The chain recombines TRBV4-1 with TRBJ1-2; D call uncertain. Germline loops: CDR1 MGHRA, CDR2 YSYEKL. V lost 0 bases and J lost 1, with 15 bases in between. This CDR3 spans 17 amino acids. CDR3 loop: CASSQDRSVGNNYGYTF. In DNA, the CDR3 is TGCGCCAGCAGCCAAGATCGGAGCGTAGGGAATAACTATGGCTACACCTTC.

This clonotype was picked up one time. The J gene is TRBJ1-5, the V gene TRBV19; TRBD1 aligns across 7 bases. The CDR3 runs to 18 residues. The germline V gene encodes CDR1 LNHDA and CDR2 SQIVND (reference sequence). J gave up 1 base and V 3 bases, and 12 bases lay outside the gene matches. This CDR3 is CASSMPGNRGLSNQPQHF. In DNA form, the CDR3 reads TGTGCCAGTAGTATGCCCGGTAACAGGGGATTGAGCAATCAGCCCCAGCATTTT. Full variable domain (missing parts from reference TRBV19 and TRBJ1-5): DGGITQSPKYLFRKEGQNVTLSCEQNLNHDAMYWYRQDPGQGLRLIYYSQIVNDFQKGDIAEGYSVSREKKESFPLTVTSAQKNPTAFYLCASSMPGNRGLSNQPQHFGDGTRLSIL.

The rearrangement links TRBV20-1 to TRBJ2-7, with 9 bases that match TRBD2. The CDR3 has 12 residues. Trimming removed 3 bases from V and 7 bases from J; junction bases left unmatched: 4. CDR1 is DFQATT and CDR2 is SNEGSKA in the germline V gene (reference sequence). CDR3 sequence: CSARWLAGEQYF. The CDR3 DNA follows: TGCAGTGCTAGGTGGCTAGCGGGAGAGCAGTACTTC.

The V and J genes are TRBV19 and TRBJ1-1; no clear D. V was cut by 5 bases and J by 0 bases, with 10 bases left in between. The CDR3 has 14 residues. Looked up from germline, CDR1 is LNHDA and CDR2 is SQIVND (reference sequence). The CDR3 nucleotides are TGTGCCAGTAGTGCCCCGGGCCTGAACACTGAAGCTTTCTTT. Its translation: CASSAPGLNTEAFF.

V and J are TRBV20-1 and TRBJ1-3, with D tentatively TRBD1 (6 bases). The germline gives CDR1 DFQATT, CDR2 SNEGSKA (reference sequence). This CDR3 has 13 residues. V dropped 3 bases and J dropped 4 bases, with 10 bases sitting between them. CDR3 residues: CSASYRDGNTIYF. The CDR3 DNA follows: TGCAGTGCTAGTTACAGGGACGGAAACACCATATATTTT.

This sequence joins TRBV4-2 and TRBJ1-2; D is possibly TRBD1 (6 bases). The CDR3 contains 16 residues. The V and J ends lost 6 bases and 2 bases respectively, with 19 bases between them. Germline CDR1 reads LGHNA; CDR2 reads YNFKEQ. The CDR3 DNA reads TGTGCCAGCAGAAAGTGGGGGCTAGAGTCGAACTATGGCTACACCTTC. Encoded protein: CASRKWGLESNYGYTF.

The chain joins TRBV6-2 or TRBV6-3 to TRBJ1-2; D ambiguous. Germline CDR1 and CDR2: MNHEY and SVGEGT. This CDR3 has 13 residues. The V and J ends lost 5 bases and 4 bases respectively, with 11 bases between them. CDR3 in amino acids: CASSNGGLYGYTF. CDR3 sequence (DNA): TGTGCCAGCAGTAACGGCGGCCTCTATGGCTACACCTTC.

The chain carries TRBV19 and TRBJ2-1; possible D gene TRBD2, 6 bases. The germline gives CDR1 LNHDA, CDR2 SQIVND (reference sequence). The ends were cut back, 7 bases at V and 0 bases at J, with 19 bases in the middle. The CDR3 extends over 17 amino acids. The CDR3 protein is CASTPYQAGFSYNEQFF. CDR3 coding DNA: TGTGCCAGTACCCCATATCAGGCGGGATTCTCCTACAATGAGCAGTTCTTC.